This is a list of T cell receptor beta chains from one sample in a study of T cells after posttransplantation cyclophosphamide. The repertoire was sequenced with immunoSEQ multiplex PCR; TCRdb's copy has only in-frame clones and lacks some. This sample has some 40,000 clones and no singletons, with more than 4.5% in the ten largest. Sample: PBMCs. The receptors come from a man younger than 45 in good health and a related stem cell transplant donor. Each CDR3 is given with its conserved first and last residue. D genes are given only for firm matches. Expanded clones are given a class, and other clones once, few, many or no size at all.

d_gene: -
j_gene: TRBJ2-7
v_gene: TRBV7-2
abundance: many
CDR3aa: CASSLVPGTYEQYF
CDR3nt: TGTGCCAGCAGCTTAGTACCTGGCACCTACGAGCAGTACTTC

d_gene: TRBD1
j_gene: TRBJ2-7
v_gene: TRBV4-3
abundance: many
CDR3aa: CASSHRHRDRGLSEQYF
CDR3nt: TGCGCCAGCAGCCACCGCCACCGGGACAGAGGTTTAAGCGAGCAGTACTTC

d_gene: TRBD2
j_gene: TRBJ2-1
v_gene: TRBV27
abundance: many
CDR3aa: CASSLGGGGDSYNEQFF
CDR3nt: TGTGCCAGCAGTTTGGGGGGGGGTGGGGACTCCTACAATGAGCAGTTCTTC

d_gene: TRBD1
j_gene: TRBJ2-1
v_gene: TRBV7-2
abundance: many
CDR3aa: CASSHRDRFNEQFF
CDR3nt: TGTGCCAGCAGCCACCGGGACAGGTTCAATGAGCAGTTCTTC

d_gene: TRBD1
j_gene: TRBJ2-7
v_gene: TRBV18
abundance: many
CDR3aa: CASSSGGTISYEQYF
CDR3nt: TGTGCCAGCTCATCAGGGGGCACGATCTCCTACGAGCAGTACTTC

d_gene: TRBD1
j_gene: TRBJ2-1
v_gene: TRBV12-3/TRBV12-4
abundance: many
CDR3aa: CASRRDRADEQFF
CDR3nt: TGTGCCAGCAGACGGGACAGAGCGGATGAGCAGTTCTTC

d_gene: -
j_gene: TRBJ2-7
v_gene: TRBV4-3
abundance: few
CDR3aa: CASSQESFFYEQYF
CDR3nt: TGCGCCAGCAGCCAAGAATCGTTCTTCTACGAGCAGTACTTC

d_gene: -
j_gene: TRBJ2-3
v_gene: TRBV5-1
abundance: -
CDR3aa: CASSPMGGQTSSTDTQYF
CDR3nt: TGCGCCAGCAGTCCAATGGGGGGGCAAACCTCTAGCACAGATACGCAGTATTTT

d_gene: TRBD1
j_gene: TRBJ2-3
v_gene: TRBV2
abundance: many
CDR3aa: CASSSTGGGDTQYF
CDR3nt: TGTGCCAGCAGTTCGACAGGGGGAGGAGATACGCAGTATTTT

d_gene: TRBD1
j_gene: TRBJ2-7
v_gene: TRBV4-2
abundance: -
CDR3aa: CASSQGLGQSQYEQYF
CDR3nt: TGTGCCAGCAGCCAGGGGCTGGGACAGAGCCAATACGAGCAGTACTTC

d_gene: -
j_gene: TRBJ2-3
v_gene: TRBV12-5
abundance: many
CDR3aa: CASGLGSVSTDTQYF
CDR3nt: TGTGCTAGTGGTTTGGGTTCGGTTTCCACAGATACGCAGTATTTT

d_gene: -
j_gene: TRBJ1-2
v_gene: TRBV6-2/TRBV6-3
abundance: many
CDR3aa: CASTQGGRISDYGYTF
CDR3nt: TGTGCCAGCACCCAAGGGGGACGGATTTCGGACTATGGCTACACCTTC

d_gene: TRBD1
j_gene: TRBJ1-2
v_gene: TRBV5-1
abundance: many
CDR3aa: CASSFLQGASKGYTF
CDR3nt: TGCGCCAGCAGCTTCCTACAGGGGGCGTCTAAGGGCTACACCTTC

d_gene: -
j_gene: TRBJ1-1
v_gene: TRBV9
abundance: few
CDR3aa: CASSVALGGGEAFF
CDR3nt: TGTGCCAGCAGCGTAGCTCTAGGGGGAGGTGAAGCTTTCTTT

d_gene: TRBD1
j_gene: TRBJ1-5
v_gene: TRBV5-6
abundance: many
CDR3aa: CASSLRTGLGQPQHF
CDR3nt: TGTGCCAGCAGCTTGAGGACAGGTCTAGGCCAGCCCCAGCATTTT

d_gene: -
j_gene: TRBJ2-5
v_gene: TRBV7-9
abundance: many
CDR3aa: CASSPRRGSETQYF
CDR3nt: TGTGCCAGCAGTCCTAGGAGGGGAAGCGAGACCCAGTACTTC

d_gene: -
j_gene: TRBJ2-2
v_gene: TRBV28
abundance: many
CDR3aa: CAAGVNTGELFF
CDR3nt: TGTGCCGCAGGGGTCAACACCGGGGAGCTGTTTTTT

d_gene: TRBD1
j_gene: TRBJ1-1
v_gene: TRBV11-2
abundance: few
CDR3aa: CASRLRGYANMNTEAFF
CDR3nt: TGTGCCAGCAGGCTCAGGGGGTATGCTAATATGAACACTGAAGCTTTCTTT

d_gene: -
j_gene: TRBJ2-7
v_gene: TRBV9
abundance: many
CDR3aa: CASSVEQASYEQYF
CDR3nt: TGTGCCAGCAGCGTAGAACAGGCCTCCTACGAGCAGTACTTC

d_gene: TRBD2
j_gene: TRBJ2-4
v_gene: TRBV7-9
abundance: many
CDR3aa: CASSQKAGENLVAKNIQYF
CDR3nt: TGTGCCAGCAGCCAGAAAGCGGGGGAGAATCTAGTAGCCAAAAACATTCAGTACTTC

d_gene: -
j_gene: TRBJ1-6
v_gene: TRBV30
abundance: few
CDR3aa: CAWRGGYRPYNSPLHF
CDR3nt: TGTGCCTGGAGGGGGGGTTATCGGCCGTACAATTCACCCCTCCACTTT

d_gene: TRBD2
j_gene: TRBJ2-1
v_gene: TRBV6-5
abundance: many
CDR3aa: CASRLATTYNEQFF
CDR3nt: TGTGCCAGCAGACTAGCGACCACATACAATGAGCAGTTCTTC